This T cell receptor (beta chain) was found in a study of blood T cell repertoires in COVID-19. On the study more broadly: Samples of COVID-19 (acute and convalescent) were obtained from the United States, Italy and Spain.

Authors' data handling: Amplification from reference gene primers served as the basis for estimated nucleated cell counts. Clones were sequenced by immunoSEQ multiplex PCR, and TCRdb holds only the in-frame ones, with some missing. V, J and clone size were drawn from that table, and D and trimming were deduced from the DNA. The table has hundreds of thousands of clones, approximately 85% seen once; the top ten hold over 2%. Deletions cut 3 bases from V and 3 bases from J, with 9 bases between. The CDR3 is 14 amino acids. Per the germline V gene, CDR1 is SGDLS and CDR2 is YYNGEE. All enrollees were roughly 18 to 95 years old and from approximately 25 US areas. Assignments of participants to cohorts depended upon their own reported clinical history.

Sequenced: PBMCs or T cells enriched from blood (not recorded which). The TCR was taken from a woman in her 40s with acute COVID-19. The gene calls are TRBV9 and TRBJ1-4; D might be TRBD1 (5 bases). The CDR3 nucleotides read TGTGCCAGCAGCGCACAGGTTTCTAATGAAAAACTGTTTTTT. Its protein product is CASSAQVSNEKLFF.